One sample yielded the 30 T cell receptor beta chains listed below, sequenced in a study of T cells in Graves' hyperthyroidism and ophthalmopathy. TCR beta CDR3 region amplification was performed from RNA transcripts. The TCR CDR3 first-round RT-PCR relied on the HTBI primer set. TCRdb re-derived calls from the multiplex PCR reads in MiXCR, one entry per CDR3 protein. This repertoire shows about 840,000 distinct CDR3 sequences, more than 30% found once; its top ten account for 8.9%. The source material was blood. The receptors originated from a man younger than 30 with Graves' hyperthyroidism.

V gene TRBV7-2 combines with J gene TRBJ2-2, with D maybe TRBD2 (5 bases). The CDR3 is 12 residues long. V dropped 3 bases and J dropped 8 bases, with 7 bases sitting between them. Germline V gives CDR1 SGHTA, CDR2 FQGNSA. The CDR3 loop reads CASSFGRGELFF. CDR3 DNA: TGTGCCAGCAGCTTTGGGAGAGGGGAGCTGTTTTTT.

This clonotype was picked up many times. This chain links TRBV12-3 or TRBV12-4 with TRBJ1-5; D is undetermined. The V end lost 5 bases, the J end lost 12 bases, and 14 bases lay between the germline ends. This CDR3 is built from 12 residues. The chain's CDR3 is CASSRRAGSQHF. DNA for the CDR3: TGTGCCAGCAGTCGTCGGGCTGGCAGCCAGCATTTT.

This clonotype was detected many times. The CDR3 sequence: CASSPMGLAETQYF. The CDR3 coding sequence is TGTGCCAGCAGCCCGATGGGACTAGCAGAGACCCAGTACTTC. The chain employs TRBV7-3 and TRBJ2-5; TRBD2 matches 9 bases. V lost 5 bases, J lost 4 bases, and 5 bases stayed unmatched. The germline V gene encodes CDR1 SGHTA and CDR2 FQGTGA. The CDR3 totals 14 residues.

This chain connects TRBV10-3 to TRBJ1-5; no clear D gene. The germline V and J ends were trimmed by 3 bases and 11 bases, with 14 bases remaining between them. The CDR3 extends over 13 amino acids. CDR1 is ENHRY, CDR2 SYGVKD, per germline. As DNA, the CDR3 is TGTGCCATCAGTGATTCGGCCGGGGAGACCCAGCATTTT. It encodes CAISDSAGETQHF.

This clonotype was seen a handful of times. CDR3 residues: CASSLLGTPNNQPQHF. The DNA for the CDR3 is TGTGCCAGCAGCTTGTTGGGGACCCCTAACAATCAGCCCCAGCATTTT. The genes are TRBV7-8 and TRBJ1-5, with D maybe TRBD1 (5 bases). This CDR3 is built from 16 residues. Germline V gene sequence: CDR1 SGHVS, CDR2 FQNEAQ. V lost 3 bases, J lost 3 bases, and 15 bases lay in between. Supplemented by reference TRBV7-8 and TRBJ1-5, the full variable domain reads GAGVSQSPRYKVAKRGQDVALRCDPISGHVSLFWYQQALGQGPEFLTYFQNEAQLDKSGLPSDRFFAERPEGSVSTLKIQRTQQEDSAVYLCASSLLGTPNNQPQHFGDGTRLSIL.

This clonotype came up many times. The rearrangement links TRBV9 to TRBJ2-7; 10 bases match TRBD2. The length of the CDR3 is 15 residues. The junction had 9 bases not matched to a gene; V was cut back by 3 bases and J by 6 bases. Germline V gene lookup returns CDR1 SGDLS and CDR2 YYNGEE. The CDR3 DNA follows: TGTGCCAGCAGCGCTCCGGGACTAGCGTCGGGCGAGCAGTACTTC. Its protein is CASSAPGLASGEQYF. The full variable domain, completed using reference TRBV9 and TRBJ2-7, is DSGVTQTPKHLITATGQRVTLRCSPRSGDLSVYWYQQSLDQGLQFLIQYYNGEERAKGNILERFSAQQFPDLHSELNLSSLELGDSALYFCASSAPGLASGEQYFGPGTRLTVT.

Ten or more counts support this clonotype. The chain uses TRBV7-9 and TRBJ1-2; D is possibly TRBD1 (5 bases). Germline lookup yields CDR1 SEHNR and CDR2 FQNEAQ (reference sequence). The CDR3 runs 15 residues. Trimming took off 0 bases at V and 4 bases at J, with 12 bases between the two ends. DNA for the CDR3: TGTGCCAGCAGCTTAGCGAAGGGGACGGTCTATGGCTACACCTTC. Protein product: CASSLAKGTVYGYTF.

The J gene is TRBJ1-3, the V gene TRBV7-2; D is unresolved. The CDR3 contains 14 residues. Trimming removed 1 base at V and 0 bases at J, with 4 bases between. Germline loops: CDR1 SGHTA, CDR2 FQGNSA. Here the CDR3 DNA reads TGTGCCAGCAGCTTAGTTAACTCTGGAAACACCATATATTTT. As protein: CASSLVNSGNTIYF. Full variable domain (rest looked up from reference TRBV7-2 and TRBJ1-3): GAGVSQSPSNKVTEKGKDVELRCDPISGHTALYWYRQSLGQGLEFLIYFQGNSAPDKSGLPSDRFSAERTGGSVSTLTIQRTQQEDSAVYLCASSLVNSGNTIYFGEGSWLTVV.

CDR3 residues: CASSQEGPLSYEQYF. The DNA for the CDR3 is TGCGCCAGCAGCCAAGAGGGGCCCCTCTCCTACGAGCAGTACTTC. V usage is TRBV4-3 and J usage is TRBJ2-7, with a possible D match to TRBD1 (5 bases). Trimming removed 0 bases at V and 0 bases at J, with 9 bases between. Germline V gene data show CDR1 as LGHNA and CDR2 as YSLEER. This CDR3 contains 15 residues.

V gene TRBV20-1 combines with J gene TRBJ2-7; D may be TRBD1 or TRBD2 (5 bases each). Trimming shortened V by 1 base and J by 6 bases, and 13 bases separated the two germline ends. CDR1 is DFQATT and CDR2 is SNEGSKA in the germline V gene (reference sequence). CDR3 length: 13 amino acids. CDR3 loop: CSARGGDRGEQYF. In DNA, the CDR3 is TGCAGTGCTAGAGGAGGGGATAGGGGCGAGCAGTACTTC.

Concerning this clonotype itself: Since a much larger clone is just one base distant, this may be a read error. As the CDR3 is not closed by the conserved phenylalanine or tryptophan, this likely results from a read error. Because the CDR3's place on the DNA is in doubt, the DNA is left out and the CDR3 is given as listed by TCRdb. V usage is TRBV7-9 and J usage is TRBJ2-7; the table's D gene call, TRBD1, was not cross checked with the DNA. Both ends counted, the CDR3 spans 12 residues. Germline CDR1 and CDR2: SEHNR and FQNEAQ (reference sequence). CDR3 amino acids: CASSLGGGTVNL.

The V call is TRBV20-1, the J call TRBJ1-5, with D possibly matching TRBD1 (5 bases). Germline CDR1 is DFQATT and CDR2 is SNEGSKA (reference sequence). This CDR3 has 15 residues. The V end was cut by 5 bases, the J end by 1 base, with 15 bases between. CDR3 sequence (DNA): TGCAGTGCTCCCCGGGGAGGGGAGAGCAATCAGCCCCAGCATTTT. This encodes CSAPRGGESNQPQHF.

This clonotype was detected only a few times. CDR3 loop: CASSIDVFGSTEQYF. DNA for the CDR3: TGTGCCAGTAGTATAGATGTTTTCGGAAGCACCGAGCAGTACTTC. J is TRBJ2-7 and V is TRBV19; D remains unclear. Looked up from germline, CDR1 is LNHDA and CDR2 is SQIVND (reference sequence). The CDR3 has 15 residues. V was trimmed by 0 bases and J by 6 bases, leaving 15 bases between them.

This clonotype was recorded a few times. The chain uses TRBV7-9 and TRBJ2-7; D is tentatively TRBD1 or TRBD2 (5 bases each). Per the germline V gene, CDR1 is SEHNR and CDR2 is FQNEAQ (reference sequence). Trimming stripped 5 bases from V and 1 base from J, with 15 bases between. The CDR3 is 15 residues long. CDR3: CASSRDGDLSYEQYF. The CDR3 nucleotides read TGTGCCAGCAGCCGCGACGGGGACCTATCCTACGAGCAGTACTTC.

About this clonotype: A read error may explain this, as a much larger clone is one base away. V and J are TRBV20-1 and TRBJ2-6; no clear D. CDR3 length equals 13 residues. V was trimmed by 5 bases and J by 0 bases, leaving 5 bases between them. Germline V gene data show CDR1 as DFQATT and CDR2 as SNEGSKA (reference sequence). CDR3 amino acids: CSASISGANVLTF. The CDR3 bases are TGCAGTGCTTCGATCTCTGGGGCCAACGTCCTGACTTTC.

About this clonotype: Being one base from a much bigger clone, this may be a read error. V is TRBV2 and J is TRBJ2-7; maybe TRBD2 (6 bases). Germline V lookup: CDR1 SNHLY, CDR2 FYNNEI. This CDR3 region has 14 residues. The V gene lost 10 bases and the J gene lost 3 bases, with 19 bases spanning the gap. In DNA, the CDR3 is TGTGCCAACTCCCTCCGGCACGGGAGCTACGAGCAGTACTTC. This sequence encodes CANSLRHGSYEQYF.

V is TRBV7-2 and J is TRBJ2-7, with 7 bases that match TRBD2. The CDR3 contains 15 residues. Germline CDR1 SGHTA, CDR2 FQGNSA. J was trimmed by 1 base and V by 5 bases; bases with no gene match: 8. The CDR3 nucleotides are TGTGCCAGCAGCCCGAGCGGGGTTACGTCCTACGAGCAGTACTTC. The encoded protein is CASSPSGVTSYEQYF.

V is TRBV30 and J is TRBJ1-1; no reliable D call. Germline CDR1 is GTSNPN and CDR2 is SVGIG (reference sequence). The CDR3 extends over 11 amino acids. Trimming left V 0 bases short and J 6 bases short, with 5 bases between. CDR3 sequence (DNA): TGTGCCTGGAGTGTCATCGCTGAAGCTTTCTTT. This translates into CAWSVIAEAFF.

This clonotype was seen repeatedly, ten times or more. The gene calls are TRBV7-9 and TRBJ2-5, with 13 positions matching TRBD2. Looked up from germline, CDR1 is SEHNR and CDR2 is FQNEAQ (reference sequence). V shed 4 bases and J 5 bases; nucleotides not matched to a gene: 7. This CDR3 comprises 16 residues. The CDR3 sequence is CASSSGTSGAWETQYF. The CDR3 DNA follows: TGTGCCAGCAGCTCAGGGACTAGCGGGGCCTGGGAGACCCAGTACTTC. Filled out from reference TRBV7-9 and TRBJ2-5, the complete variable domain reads DTGVSQNPRHKITKRGQNVTFRCDPISEHNRLYWYRQTLGQGPEFLTYFQNEAQLEKSRLLSDRFSAERPKGSFSTLEIQRTEQGDSAMYLCASSSGTSGAWETQYFGPGTRLLVL.

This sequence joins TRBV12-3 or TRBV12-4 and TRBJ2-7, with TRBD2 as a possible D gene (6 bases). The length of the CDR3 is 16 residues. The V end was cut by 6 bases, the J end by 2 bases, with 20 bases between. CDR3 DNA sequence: TGTGCCAGCAGGCCCGGGGCTGGGACTCCCGCCTACGAGCAGTACTTC. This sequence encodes CASRPGAGTPAYEQYF.

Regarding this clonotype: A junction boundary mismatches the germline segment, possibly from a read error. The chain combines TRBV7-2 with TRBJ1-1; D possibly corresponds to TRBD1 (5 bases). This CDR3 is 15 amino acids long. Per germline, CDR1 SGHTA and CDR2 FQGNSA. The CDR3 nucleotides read TGTGCCAGCGGCTTAGAGGGACGGCTAAACACTGAAGCTTTCTTT. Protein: CASGLEGRLNTEAFF.

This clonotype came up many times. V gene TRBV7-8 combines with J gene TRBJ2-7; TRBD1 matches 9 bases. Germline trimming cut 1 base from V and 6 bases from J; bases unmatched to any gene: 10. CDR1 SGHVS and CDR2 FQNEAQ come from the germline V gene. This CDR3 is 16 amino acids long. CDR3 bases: TGTGCCAGCAGCTTAGAAGGAGGGACAGGGTTCAGCGAGCAGTACTTC. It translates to CASSLEGGTGFSEQYF.

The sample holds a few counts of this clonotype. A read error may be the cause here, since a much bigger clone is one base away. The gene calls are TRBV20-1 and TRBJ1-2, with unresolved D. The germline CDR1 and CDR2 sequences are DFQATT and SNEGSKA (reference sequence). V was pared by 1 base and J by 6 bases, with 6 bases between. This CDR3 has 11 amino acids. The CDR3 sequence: CSARAGDGYTF. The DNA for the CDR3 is TGCAGTGCTAGAGCTGGGGATGGCTACACCTTC.

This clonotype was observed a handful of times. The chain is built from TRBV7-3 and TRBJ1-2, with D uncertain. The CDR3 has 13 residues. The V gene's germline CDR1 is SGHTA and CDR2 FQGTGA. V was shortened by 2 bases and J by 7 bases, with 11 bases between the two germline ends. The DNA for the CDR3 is TGTGCCAGCAGCTTATCGAAGTTGGGTGGCTACACCTTC. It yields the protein CASSLSKLGGYTF.

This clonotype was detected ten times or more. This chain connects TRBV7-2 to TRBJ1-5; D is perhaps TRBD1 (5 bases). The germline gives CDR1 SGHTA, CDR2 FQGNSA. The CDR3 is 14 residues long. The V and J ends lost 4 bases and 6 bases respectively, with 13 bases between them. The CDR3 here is CASSSQMGGQPQHF. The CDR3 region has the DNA TGTGCCAGCAGCTCACAAATGGGGGGTCAGCCCCAGCATTTT. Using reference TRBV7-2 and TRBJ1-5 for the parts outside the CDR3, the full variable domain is GAGVSQSPSNKVTEKGKDVELRCDPISGHTALYWYRQSLGQGLEFLIYFQGNSAPDKSGLPSDRFSAERTGGSVSTLTIQRTQQEDSAVYLCASSSQMGGQPQHFGDGTRLSIL.

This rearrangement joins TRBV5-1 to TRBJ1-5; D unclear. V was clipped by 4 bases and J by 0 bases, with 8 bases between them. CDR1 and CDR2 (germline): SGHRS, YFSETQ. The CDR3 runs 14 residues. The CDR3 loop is CASSDPYSNQPQHF. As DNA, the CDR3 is TGCGCCAGCAGCGACCCCTATAGCAATCAGCCCCAGCATTTT.

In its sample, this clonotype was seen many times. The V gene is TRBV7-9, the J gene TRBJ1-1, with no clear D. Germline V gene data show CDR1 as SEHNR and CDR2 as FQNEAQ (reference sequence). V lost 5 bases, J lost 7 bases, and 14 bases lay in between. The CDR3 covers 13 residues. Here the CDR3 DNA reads TGTGCCAGCAGCCCTGGGATCGATGGTGAAGCTTTCTTT. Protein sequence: CASSPGIDGEAFF.

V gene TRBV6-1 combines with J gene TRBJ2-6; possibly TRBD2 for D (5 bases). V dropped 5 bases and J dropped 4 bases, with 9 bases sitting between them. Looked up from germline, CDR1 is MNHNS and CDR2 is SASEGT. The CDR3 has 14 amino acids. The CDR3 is CASSNSAGANVLTF. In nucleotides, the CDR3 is TGTGCCAGCAGTAATAGCGCGGGGGCCAACGTCCTGACTTTC.

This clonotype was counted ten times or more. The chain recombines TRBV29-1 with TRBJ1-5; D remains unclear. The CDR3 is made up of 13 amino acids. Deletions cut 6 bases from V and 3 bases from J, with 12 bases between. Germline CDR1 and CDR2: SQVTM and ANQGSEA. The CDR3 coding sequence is TGCAGCGTGAAAGACACCAACAATCAGCCCCAGCATTTT. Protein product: CSVKDTNNQPQHF.

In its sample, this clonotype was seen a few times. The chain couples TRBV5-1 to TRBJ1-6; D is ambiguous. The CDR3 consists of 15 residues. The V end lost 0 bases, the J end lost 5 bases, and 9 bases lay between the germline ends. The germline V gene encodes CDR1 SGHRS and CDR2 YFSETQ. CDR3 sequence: CASSLGVVDNSPLHF. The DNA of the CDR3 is TGCGCCAGCAGCTTGGGGGTTGTGGATAATTCACCCCTCCACTTT.